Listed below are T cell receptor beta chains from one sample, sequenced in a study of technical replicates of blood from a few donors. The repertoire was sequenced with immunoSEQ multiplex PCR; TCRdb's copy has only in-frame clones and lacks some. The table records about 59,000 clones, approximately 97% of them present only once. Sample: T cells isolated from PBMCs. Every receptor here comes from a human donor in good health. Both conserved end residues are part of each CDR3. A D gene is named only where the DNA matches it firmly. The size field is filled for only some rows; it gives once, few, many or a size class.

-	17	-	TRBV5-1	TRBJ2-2	CASSLWMDGVNTGELFF
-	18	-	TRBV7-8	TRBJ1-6	CASSLGRTGSSYNSPLHF
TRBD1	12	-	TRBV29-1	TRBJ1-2	CSVARDSIVYTF
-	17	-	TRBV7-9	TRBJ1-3	CASSLAFQAHSGNTIYF
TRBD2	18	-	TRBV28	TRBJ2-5	CASSLPPLGLAVGETQYF
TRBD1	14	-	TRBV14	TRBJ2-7	CASRGTGPAYEQYF
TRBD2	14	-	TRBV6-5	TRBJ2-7	CASSSRAGSGEQYF
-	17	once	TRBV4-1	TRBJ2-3	CASSQEVEAGEGDTQYF
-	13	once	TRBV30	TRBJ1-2	CAWSVYSGLGYTF
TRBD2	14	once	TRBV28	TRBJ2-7	CASSVAGASYEQYF
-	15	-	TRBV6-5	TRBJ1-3	CASSGAGADGNTIYF
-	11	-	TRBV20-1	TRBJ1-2	CSARDPGGYTF
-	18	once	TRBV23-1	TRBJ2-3	CASSQSGKGERNTDTQYF
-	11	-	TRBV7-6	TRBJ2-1	CASSPGYEQFF
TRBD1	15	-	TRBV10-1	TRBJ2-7	CASQKFQGETYEQYF
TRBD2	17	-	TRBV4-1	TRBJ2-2	CASSRKQGGRAAGELFF